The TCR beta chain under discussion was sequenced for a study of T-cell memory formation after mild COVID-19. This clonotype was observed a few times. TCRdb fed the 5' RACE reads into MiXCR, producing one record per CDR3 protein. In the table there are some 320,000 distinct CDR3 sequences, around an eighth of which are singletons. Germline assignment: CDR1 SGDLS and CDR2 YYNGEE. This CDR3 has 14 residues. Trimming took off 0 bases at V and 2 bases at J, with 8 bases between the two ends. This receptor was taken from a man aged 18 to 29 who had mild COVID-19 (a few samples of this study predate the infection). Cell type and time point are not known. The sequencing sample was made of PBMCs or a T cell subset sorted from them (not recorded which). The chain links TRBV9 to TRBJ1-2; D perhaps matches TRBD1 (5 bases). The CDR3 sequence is CASSVAGQNYGYTF. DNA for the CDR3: TGTGCCAGCAGCGTAGCAGGGCAGAACTATGGCTACACCTTC. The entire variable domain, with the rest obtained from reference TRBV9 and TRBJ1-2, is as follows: DSGVTQTPKHLITATGQRVTLRCSPRSGDLSVYWYQQSLDQGLQFLIQYYNGEERAKGNILERFSAQQFPDLHSELNLSSLELGDSALYFCASSVAGQNYGYTFGSGTRLTVV.